This entry features one TCR beta chain sequence. The data were obtained in a study of T cell changes during pregnancy in multiple sclerosis. Measured with immunoSEQ multiplex PCR; TCRdb has only the in-frame clones, and not every one. The sample comprises more than 90,000 clones, roughly 90% of which are singletons, and 1.5% to 1.9% rests with the top ten. Germline-derived CDR1 and CDR2 are SGHNT and YENEEA. V was pared by 4 bases and J by 1 base, with 4 bases of the junction left unmatched. The CDR3 consists of 17 residues. This chain joins TRBV11-3 and TRBJ2-2; 12 bases fit TRBD2. The sample consisted of peripheral blood, taken in the third trimester of pregnancy. This receptor was obtained from a female donor with multiple sclerosis, enrolled in a pregnancy study. This chain's CDR3 is CASSSTSGGRNTGELFF. Here the CDR3 DNA reads TGTGCCAGCAGCTCGACTAGCGGGGGCCGGAACACCGGGGAGCTGTTTTTT.